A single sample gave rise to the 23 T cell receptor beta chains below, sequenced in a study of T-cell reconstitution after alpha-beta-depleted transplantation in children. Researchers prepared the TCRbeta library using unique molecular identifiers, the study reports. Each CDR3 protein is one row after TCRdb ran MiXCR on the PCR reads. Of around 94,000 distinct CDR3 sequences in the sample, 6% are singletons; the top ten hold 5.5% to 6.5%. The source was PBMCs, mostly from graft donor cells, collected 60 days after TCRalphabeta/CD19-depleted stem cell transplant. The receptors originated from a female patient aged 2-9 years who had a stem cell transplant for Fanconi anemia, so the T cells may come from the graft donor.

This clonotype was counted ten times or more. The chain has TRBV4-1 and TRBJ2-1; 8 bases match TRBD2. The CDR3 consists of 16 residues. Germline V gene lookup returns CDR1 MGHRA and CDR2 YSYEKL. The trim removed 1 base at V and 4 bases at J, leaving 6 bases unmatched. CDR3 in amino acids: CASSQATGTRYNEQFF. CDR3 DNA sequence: TGCGCCAGCAGCCAAGCTACCGGGACTAGATACAATGAGCAGTTCTTC.

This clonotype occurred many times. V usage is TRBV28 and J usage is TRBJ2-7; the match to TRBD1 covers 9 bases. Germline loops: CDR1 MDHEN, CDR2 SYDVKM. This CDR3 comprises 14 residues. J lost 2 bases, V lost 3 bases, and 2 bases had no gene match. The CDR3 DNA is TGTGCCAGCAGTTTGACAGGGGGGGCCTACGAGCAGTACTTC. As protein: CASSLTGGAYEQYF. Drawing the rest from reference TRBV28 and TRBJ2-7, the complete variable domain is DVKVTQSSRYLVKRTGEKVFLECVQDMDHENMFWYRQDPGLGLRLIYFSYDVKMKEKGDIPEGYSVSREKKERFSLILESASTNQTSMYLCASSLTGGAYEQYFGPGTRLTVT.

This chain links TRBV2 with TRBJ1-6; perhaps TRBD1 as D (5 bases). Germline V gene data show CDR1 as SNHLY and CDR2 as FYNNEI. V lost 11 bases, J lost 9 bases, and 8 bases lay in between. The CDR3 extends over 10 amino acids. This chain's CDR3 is CASGGSPLHF. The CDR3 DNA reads TGTGCCTCCGGGGGTTCACCCCTCCACTTT.

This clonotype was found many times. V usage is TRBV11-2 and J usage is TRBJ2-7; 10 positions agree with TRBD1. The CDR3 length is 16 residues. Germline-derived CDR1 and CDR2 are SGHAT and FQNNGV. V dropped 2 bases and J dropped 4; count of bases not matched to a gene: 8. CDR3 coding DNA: TGTGCCAGCAGCTTATGGTGGGACAGGGGAGTGTACGAGCAGTACTTC. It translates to CASSLWWDRGVYEQYF.

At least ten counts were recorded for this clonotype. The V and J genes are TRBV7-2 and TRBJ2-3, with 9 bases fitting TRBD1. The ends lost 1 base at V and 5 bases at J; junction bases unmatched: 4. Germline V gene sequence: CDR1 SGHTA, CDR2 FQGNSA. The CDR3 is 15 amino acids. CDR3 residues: CASSLGGQGGDTQYF. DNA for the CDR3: TGTGCCAGCAGCTTAGGGGGACAGGGAGGAGATACGCAGTATTTT.

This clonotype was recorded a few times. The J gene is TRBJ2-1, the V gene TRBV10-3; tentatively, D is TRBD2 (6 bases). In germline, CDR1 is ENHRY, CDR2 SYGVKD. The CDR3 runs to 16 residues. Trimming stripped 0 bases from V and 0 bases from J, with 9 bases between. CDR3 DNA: TGTGCCATCAGTGAGTCGGGGGGAAGCTCCTACAATGAGCAGTTCTTC. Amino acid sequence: CAISESGGSSYNEQFF.

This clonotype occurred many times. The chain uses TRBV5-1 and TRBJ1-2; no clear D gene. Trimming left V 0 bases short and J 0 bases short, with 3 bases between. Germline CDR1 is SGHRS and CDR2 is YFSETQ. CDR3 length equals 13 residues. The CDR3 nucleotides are TGCGCCAGCAGCTTGGGACCTAACTATGGCTACACCTTC. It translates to CASSLGPNYGYTF.

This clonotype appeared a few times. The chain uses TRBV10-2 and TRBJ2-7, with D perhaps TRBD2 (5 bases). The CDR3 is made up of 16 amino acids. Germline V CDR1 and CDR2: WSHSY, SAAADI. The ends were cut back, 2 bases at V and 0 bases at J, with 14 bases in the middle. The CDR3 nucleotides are TGCGCCAGCAGTGAGAGGTCCGGGATTAGCTCCTACGAGCAGTACTTC. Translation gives CASSERSGISSYEQYF.

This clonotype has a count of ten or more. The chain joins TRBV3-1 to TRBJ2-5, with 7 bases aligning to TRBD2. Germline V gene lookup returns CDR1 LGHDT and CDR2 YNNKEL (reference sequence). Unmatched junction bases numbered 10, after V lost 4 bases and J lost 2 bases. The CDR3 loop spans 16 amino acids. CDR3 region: CASSPRAWGGQETQYF. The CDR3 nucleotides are TGTGCCAGCAGCCCACGCGCTTGGGGGGGGCAAGAGACCCAGTACTTC.

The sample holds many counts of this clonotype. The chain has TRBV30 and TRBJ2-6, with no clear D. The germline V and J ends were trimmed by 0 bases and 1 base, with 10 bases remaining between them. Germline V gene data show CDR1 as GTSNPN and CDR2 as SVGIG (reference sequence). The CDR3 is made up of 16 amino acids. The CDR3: CAWSVLRVSGANVLTF. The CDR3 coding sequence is TGTGCCTGGAGTGTACTAAGGGTTTCTGGGGCCAACGTCCTGACTTTC.

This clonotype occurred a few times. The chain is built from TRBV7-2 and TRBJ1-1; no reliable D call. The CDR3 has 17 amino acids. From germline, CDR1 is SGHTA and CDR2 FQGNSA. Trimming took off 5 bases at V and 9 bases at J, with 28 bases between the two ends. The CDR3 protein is CASSPVWSRPFPDKAFF. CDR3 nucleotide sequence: TGTGCCAGCAGCCCCGTTTGGTCCCGGCCCTTTCCCGACAAAGCTTTCTTT.

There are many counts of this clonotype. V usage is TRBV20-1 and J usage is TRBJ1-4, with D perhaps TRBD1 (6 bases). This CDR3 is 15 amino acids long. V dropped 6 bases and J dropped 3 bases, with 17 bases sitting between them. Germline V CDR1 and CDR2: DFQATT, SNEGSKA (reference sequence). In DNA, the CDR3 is TGCAGTGCGCCGCTCCCAGGGGCGTCTAATGAAAAACTGTTTTTT. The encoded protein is CSAPLPGASNEKLFF.

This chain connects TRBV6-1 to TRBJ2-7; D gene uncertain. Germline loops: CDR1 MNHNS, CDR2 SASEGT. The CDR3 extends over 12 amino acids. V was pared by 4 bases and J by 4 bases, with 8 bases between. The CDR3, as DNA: TGTGCCAGCAGTGTATCCCTTTACGAGCAGTACTTC. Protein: CASSVSLYEQYF.

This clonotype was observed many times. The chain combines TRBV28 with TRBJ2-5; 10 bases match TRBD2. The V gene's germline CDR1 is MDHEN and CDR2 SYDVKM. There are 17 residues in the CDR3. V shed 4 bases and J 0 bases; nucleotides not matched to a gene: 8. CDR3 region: CASSSWTSGPYQETQYF. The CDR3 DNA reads TGTGCCAGCAGTTCTTGGACTAGCGGACCGTACCAAGAGACCCAGTACTTC.

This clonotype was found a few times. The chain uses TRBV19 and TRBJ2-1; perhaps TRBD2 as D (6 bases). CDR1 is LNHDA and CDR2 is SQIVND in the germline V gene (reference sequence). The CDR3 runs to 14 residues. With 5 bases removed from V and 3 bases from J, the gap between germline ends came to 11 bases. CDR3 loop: CASSRGSGYNEQFF. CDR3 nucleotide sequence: TGTGCCAGTAGTCGGGGTAGCGGCTACAATGAGCAGTTCTTC.

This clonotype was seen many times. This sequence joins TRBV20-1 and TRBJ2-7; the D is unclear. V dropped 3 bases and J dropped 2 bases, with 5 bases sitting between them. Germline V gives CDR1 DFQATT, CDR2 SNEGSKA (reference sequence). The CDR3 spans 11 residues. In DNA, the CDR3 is TGCAGTGCTAGTCATACCTACGAGCAGTACTTC. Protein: CSASHTYEQYF.

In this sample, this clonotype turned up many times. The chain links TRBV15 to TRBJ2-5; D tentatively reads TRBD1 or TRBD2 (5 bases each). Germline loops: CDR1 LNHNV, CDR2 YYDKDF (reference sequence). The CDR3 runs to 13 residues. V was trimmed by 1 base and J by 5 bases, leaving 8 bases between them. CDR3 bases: TGTGCCACCAGCAGAGTCAGGGACGAGACCCAGTACTTC. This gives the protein CATSRVRDETQYF.

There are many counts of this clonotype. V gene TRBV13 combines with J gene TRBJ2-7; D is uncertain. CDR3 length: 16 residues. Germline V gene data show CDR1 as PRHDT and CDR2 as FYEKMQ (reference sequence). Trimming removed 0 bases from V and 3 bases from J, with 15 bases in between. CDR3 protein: CASSLGRINKNYEQYF. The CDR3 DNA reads TGTGCCAGCAGCTTAGGCCGAATAAACAAGAACTACGAGCAGTACTTC.

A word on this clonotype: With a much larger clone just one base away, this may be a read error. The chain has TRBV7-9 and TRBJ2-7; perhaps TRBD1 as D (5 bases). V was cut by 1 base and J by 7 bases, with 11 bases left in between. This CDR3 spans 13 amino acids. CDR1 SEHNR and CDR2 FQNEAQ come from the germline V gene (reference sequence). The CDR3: CASSLETVVEQYF. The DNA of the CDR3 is TGTGCCAGCAGCTTAGAGACAGTCGTGGAGCAGTACTTC. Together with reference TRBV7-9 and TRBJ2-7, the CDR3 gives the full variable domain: DTGVSQNPRHKITKRGQNVTFRCDPISEHNRLYWYRQTLGQGPEFLTYFQNEAQLEKSRLLSDRFSAERPKGSFSTLEIQRTEQGDSAMYLCASSLETVVEQYFGPGTRLTVT.

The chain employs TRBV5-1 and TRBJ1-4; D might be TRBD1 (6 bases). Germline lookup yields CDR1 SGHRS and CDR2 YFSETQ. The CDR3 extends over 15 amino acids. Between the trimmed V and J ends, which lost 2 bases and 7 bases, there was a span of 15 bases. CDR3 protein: CASSFTVQGGEKLFF. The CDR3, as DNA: TGCGCCAGCAGCTTCACCGTACAGGGAGGTGAAAAACTGTTTTTT.

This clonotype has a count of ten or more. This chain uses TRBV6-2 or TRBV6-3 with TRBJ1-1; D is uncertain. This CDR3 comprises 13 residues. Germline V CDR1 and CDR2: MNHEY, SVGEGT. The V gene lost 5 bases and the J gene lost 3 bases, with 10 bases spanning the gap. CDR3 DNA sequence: TGTGCCAGCAGTGTCTGGGCGCACACTGAAGCTTTCTTT. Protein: CASSVWAHTEAFF.

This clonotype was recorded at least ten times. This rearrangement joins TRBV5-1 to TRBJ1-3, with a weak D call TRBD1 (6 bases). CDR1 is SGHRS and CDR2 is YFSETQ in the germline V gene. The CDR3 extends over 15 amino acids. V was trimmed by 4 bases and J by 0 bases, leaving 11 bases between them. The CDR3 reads CASSGGGTSGNTIYF. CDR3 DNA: TGCGCCAGCAGCGGAGGGGGGACCTCTGGAAACACCATATATTTT.

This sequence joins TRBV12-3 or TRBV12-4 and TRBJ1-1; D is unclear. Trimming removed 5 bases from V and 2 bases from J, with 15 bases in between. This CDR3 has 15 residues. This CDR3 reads CASSTPGRINTEAFF. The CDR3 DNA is TGTGCCAGCAGTACCCCAGGACGGATCAACACTGAAGCTTTCTTT.